This TCR beta chain was recorded in a study of T cells after yellow fever vaccination. Each CDR3 protein gets one entry after TCRdb re-called the 5' RACE reads with MiXCR. The table lists approximately 85,000 distinct CDR3 sequences, approximately 12% of them singletons. Study-wide results and caveats: The booster response re-showed most primary clones: 96% CD4, approximately 90% CD8.

Germline CDR1 is LGHNA and CDR2 is YSLEER. The CDR3 totals 15 residues. This clonotype occurred many times. The junction departs from germline at one end; a sequencing error may be responsible. The source is a man between 18 and 29 years old who received the YFV17D yellow fever vaccine. V is TRBV4-3 and J is TRBJ2-1, with D tentatively TRBD2 (6 bases). Sample: CD8+ T cells not binding an NS4B(214-222) dextramer, sorted from PBMCs, taken less than 25 days after the first yellow fever vaccination. The CDR3 loop is CASSQDGDSDNEQFF. Written as DNA, the CDR3 is TGCGCCAGCAGCCAAGATGGGGACTCCGACAATGAGCAGTTCTTC.